This T cell receptor beta chain was identified during a study of shared clonotypes between healthy human individuals. Regarding the study as a whole: Clonotype sharing among donors was expected to depend on sequencing depth.

Using immunoSEQ multiplex PCR, the repertoire was profiled, and TCRdb retains in-frame clones only, with some absent. The sample comprises about 2 million clones, roughly 94% of which are singletons, and around 1.2% rests with the top ten. Points on this clone: What it recognizes is unknown.

Positively selected for CCR7, the CD45RO-negative cells used as naive CD8 cells excluded terminally differentiated effector memory CD45RA+ cells. Germline lookup yields CDR1 SGDLS and CDR2 YYNGEE. The CDR3 spans 15 residues. The V gene lost 0 bases and the J gene lost 0 bases, with 10 bases spanning the gap. Sequencing input: naive CD8+ T cells sorted from blood. The chain is built from TRBV9 and TRBJ2-7; D call uncertain. The sequence came from a man between 18 and 35 years old in good health. The CDR3 nucleotides are TGTGCCAGCAGCGTAGGGCTCAGCGACTCCTACGAGCAGTACTTC. It yields the protein CASSVGLSDSYEQYF.